Following are 19 T cell receptor beta chains from one sample sequenced in a study of OX40 agonist ivuxolimab in advanced cancers. The table came from immunoSEQ multiplex PCR; TCRdb's copy has only in-frame clones and leaves some out. The repertoire consists of 75,000 to 95,000 clones, with approximately 90% occurring once and the leading ten covering approximately 9.9%. Sequenced material: CD4+ or CD8+ T cells sorted from blood, taken in a trial of the OX40 agonist ivuxolimab. These receptors came from an adult with an advanced solid tumor such as melanoma, head and neck, liver or kidney cancer.

This clone was observed a single time. The chain recombines TRBV27 with TRBJ1-5; 9 nucleotides agree with TRBD1. CDR1 and CDR2 from the germline V gene are MNHEY and SMNVEV (reference sequence). The V gene end was trimmed by 6 bases and the J gene end by 4 bases; junction bases not matched to a gene: 4. There are 14 residues in the CDR3. The CDR3 DNA reads TGTGCCAGCAGAGTAGGGACAGGGAATCAGCCCCAGCATTTT. This sequence encodes CASRVGTGNQPQHF.

V gene TRBV6-1 combines with J gene TRBJ2-1, with D unclear. Germline CDR1 MNHNS, CDR2 SASEGT. Trimming pared 1 base from V and 10 bases from J, leaving 11 bases between. The CDR3 has 13 amino acids. CDR3 region: CASSEVVAGEQFF. DNA of the CDR3: TGTGCCAGCAGTGAAGTCGTGGCAGGCGAGCAGTTCTTC.

This chain links TRBV6-5 with TRBJ1-1; 9 nucleotides align to TRBD1. Germline CDR1 reads MNHEY; CDR2 reads SVGAGI. The CDR3 sequence is 15 residues long. The junction had 4 bases not matched to a gene; V was cut back by 4 bases and J by 1 base. CDR3 region: CASSLGTGPNTEAFF. The CDR3 DNA is TGTGCCAGCAGTTTGGGGACAGGGCCGAACACTGAAGCTTTCTTT.

As for this clone: This likely comes from a read error, as the CDR3 has no conserved phenylalanine or tryptophan at its end. The DNA is left out, because the CDR3 cannot be placed on it with certainty; the CDR3 is given as TCRdb lists it. This chain connects TRBV7-4 to TRBJ2-6; the D segment call TRBD2 is taken from the table without a DNA check. Per germline, CDR1 SGHVT and CDR2 SQSDAQ. The CDR3 has 13 amino acids, counting both end residues. CDR3 residues: CASSLAGLAGRDG.

The chain employs TRBV5-1 and TRBJ2-1, with 12 bases matching TRBD2. The CDR3 contains 15 residues. The V gene end was trimmed by 4 bases and the J gene end by 5 bases; junction bases not matched to a gene: 4. From germline, CDR1 is SGHRS and CDR2 YFSETQ. As DNA, the CDR3 is TGCGCCAGCAGCCTAGCGGGGGGGCAGGACAATGAGCAGTTCTTC. Protein product: CASSLAGGQDNEQFF.

The rearrangement joins TRBV11-3 to TRBJ2-3, with D maybe TRBD2 (6 bases). The CDR3 length is 15 residues. Germline V gene lookup returns CDR1 SGHNT and CDR2 YENEEA. V was clipped by 3 bases and J by 1 base, with 11 bases between them. The CDR3 is CASSLTGGGTDTQYF. For the CDR3, the DNA is TGTGCCAGCAGCTTGACGGGCGGGGGCACAGATACGCAGTATTTT.

The chain couples TRBV21-1 to TRBJ2-7; no check of the table's D call, TRBD2, against the DNA was made. TRBV21-1 is shown as a pseudogene. The CDR3 covers 17 residues. CDR3 in amino acids: CASSKISGGHLGGEQYF. As DNA, the CDR3 is TGTGCCAGCAGCAAAATAAGTGGCGGGCACCTTGGGGGGGAGCAGTACTTC.

The chain has TRBV5-5 and TRBJ2-4; D is unresolved. CDR3 length equals 14 residues. Germline V gene data show CDR1 as SGHKS and CDR2 as YYEKEE (reference sequence). Trimming cost V 3 bases and J 3 bases, with 10 bases left between them. The CDR3 sequence: CASSWRMDKNIQYF. CDR3 DNA sequence: TGTGCCAGCAGCTGGCGGATGGACAAAAACATTCAGTACTTC.

The gene calls are TRBV27 and TRBJ2-7, with D possibly TRBD1 on 6 matching bases. The V gene lost 2 bases and the J gene lost 3 bases, with 14 bases spanning the gap. The germline V gene encodes CDR1 MNHEY and CDR2 SMNVEV (reference sequence). There are 15 residues in the CDR3. In nucleotides, the CDR3 is TGTGCCAGCAGTTTACTATATGGACAGATCTACGAGCAGTACTTC. Translation: CASSLLYGQIYEQYF.

The V gene is TRBV27, the J gene TRBJ1-5, with a tentative D call TRBD1 (6 bases). Germline assignment: CDR1 MNHEY and CDR2 SMNVEV (reference sequence). Trimming removed 6 bases from V and 6 bases from J, with 21 bases in between. This CDR3 is 16 amino acids long. Here the CDR3 reads CASRSTVWGASQPQHF. CDR3 DNA sequence: TGTGCCAGCAGGTCCACGGTCTGGGGGGCGAGTCAGCCCCAGCATTTT.

This chain connects TRBV5-5 to TRBJ2-7; 9 nucleotides match TRBD1. Germline-derived CDR1 and CDR2 are SGHKS and YYEKEE (reference sequence). V shed 3 bases and J 2 bases; nucleotides not matched to a gene: 0. The CDR3 loop spans 13 amino acids. The CDR3 DNA is TGTGCCAGCAGCTGGGACAGGGCCTACGAGCAGTACTTC. Its translation is CASSWDRAYEQYF.

The chain employs TRBV7-6 and TRBJ1-1; 8 positions match TRBD1. The CDR3 loop spans 14 amino acids. The junction had 2 bases not matched to a gene; V was cut back by 4 bases and J by 1 base. Looked up from germline, CDR1 is SGHVS and CDR2 is FNYEAQ. The DNA for the CDR3 is TGTGCCAGCAGCTCGGGACAGGCGAACACTGAAGCTTTCTTT. Translating gives CASSSGQANTEAFF.

The rearrangement links TRBV27 to TRBJ1-2, with D possibly TRBD1 on 6 matching bases. The CDR3 has 15 residues. V was shortened by 4 bases and J by 4 bases, with 16 bases between the two germline ends. Looked up from germline, CDR1 is MNHEY and CDR2 is SMNVEV (reference sequence). The CDR3 sequence: CASSWGPGQPYGYTF. For the CDR3, the DNA is TGTGCCAGCAGTTGGGGACCCGGACAGCCCTATGGCTACACCTTC.

The genes are TRBV13 and TRBJ1-1; TRBD1 matches at 8 bases. Looked up from germline, CDR1 is PRHDT and CDR2 is FYEKMQ (reference sequence). V lost 5 bases to trimming and J lost 3 bases; unmatched junction nucleotides: 11. The CDR3 is 16 amino acids. CDR3 nucleotides: TGTGCCAGCAGCCCAGGACAGGGAATAGGGTACACTGAAGCTTTCTTT. Protein: CASSPGQGIGYTEAFF.

The rearrangement joins TRBV6-5 to TRBJ2-7; a possible D gene is TRBD1 (5 bases). The V gene lost 3 bases and the J gene lost 3 bases, with 12 bases spanning the gap. Germline V gene lookup returns CDR1 MNHEY and CDR2 SVGAGI. CDR3 size: 14 residues. The CDR3 DNA reads TGTGCCAGCAGTTATCTGGGGCAGGGCTACGAGCAGTACTTC. This encodes CASSYLGQGYEQYF.

The CDR3 region is CASSRIPPLAGTTNPLYEQYF. DNA for the CDR3: TGTGCCAGCAGTCGGATCCCCCCTCTAGCGGGGACCACTAACCCTCTCTACGAGCAGTACTTC. This chain connects TRBV2 to TRBJ2-7, with 9 bases that match TRBD2. CDR3 size: 21 residues. Germline loops: CDR1 SNHLY, CDR2 FYNNEI. The V and J ends lost 5 bases and 3 bases, in that order; junction bases with no gene match: 26.

The rearrangement links TRBV27 to TRBJ2-7; 8 nucleotides align to TRBD1. V lost 6 bases to trimming and J lost 1 base; unmatched junction nucleotides: 5. This CDR3 has 14 residues. Germline CDR1 is MNHEY and CDR2 is SMNVEV (reference sequence). The CDR3 is CASSWTGQSYEQYF. CDR3 bases: TGTGCCAGCAGCTGGACAGGGCAGTCCTACGAGCAGTACTTC.

V usage is TRBV11-2 and J usage is TRBJ2-1; D possibly corresponds to TRBD2 (6 bases). This CDR3 comprises 16 residues. Germline loops: CDR1 SGHAT, CDR2 FQNNGV. Between the trimmed V and J ends, which lost 4 bases and 0 bases, there was a span of 13 bases. DNA for the CDR3: TGTGCCAGCAGCTCCGGGACTGATCTCTCCTACAATGAGCAGTTCTTC. Translating it yields CASSSGTDLSYNEQFF.

This chain connects TRBV6-1 to TRBJ2-7; a possible D gene is TRBD1 (5 bases). Germline CDR1 is MNHNS and CDR2 is SASEGT. The V end lost 4 bases, the J end lost 3 bases, and 10 bases lay between the germline ends. The CDR3 has 13 residues. The CDR3 coding sequence is TGTGCCAGCAGTGGCTCAGGGTACTACGAGCAGTACTTC. Amino acid sequence: CASSGSGYYEQYF.